The clone carrying this TCR beta chain was seen just once. Its antigen is still unknown. This sample stems from a study of response to subunit inactivated influenza vaccine. Study-wide results and limits: Authors suggested that a seasonal influenza vaccination recruits few new T cells each time.

TCRdb re-called the RT-PCR reads with MiXCR, one entry per CDR3 protein. The sample consists of 530,000 or so distinct CDR3 sequences, less than 30% of them appearing once. Per the germline V gene, CDR1 is SQVTM and CDR2 is ANQGSEA. V was shortened by 5 bases and J by 4 bases, with 12 bases between the two germline ends. The length of the CDR3 is 12 residues. Material: CD4+ T cells sorted from PBMCs, obtained about 5 days after vaccination. This sequence joins TRBV29-1 and TRBJ2-7; maybe TRBD1 (6 bases). The sequence was collected from a man over 45 who received an inactivated influenza vaccine. CDR3 sequence reads: CSVFGQTYEQYF. For the CDR3, the DNA is TGCAGCGTTTTTGGACAGACTTACGAGCAGTACTTC.